A selection of T cell receptor beta chains follows, all from one sample in a study of blood T cell repertoires in COVID-19. Sequencing used immunoSEQ multiplex PCR; TCRdb keeps in-frame clones, though not all of them. The sample yields tens of thousands of clones, 68% seen once. The source material was peripheral blood. These receptors were obtained from a human donor in a cohort sampled during active COVID-19. CDR3s include the opening cysteine and the closing phenylalanine or tryptophan. The order of the fields is J gene, CDR3 length, clone size, D gene, V gene, CDR3 protein, CDR3 DNA. D genes are given only for firm matches. Clone size appears in some rows only: once, few, many, or a class for an expanded clone.

TRBJ2-7,16,NA,TRBD2,TRBV5-4,CASSFEASGTHYEQYF,TGTGCCAGCAGCTTCGAAGCTAGCGGGACCCACTACGAGCAGTACTTC
TRBJ1-5,16,NA,NA,TRBV5-1,CASSLFTRDSNQPQHF,TGCGCCAGCAGCTTGTTCACCCGAGATAGCAATCAGCCCCAGCATTTT
TRBJ2-5,13,NA,TRBD2,TRBV29-1,CSAPGLAGETQYF,TGCAGCGCCCCGGGACTAGCTGGGGAGACCCAGTACTTC
TRBJ2-7,13,NA,TRBD2,TRBV5-6,CASSFIGGYEQYF,TGTGCCAGCAGCTTTATCGGGGGGTACGAGCAGTACTTC
TRBJ2-5,12,NA,TRBD2,TRBV15,CATKMGGETQYF,TGTGCCACCAAAATGGGGGGGGAGACCCAGTACTTC
TRBJ2-7,14,NA,TRBD1,TRBV5-1,CASSWTGEGYEQYF,TGCGCCAGCAGCTGGACAGGGGAGGGCTACGAGCAGTACTTC
TRBJ2-5,14,NA,NA,TRBV9,CASSGGGPQETQYF,TGTGCCAGCAGCGGAGGGGGACCACAAGAGACCCAGTACTTC
TRBJ1-2,14,NA,TRBD1,TRBV6-5,CASSYSTGSKGYTF,TGTGCCAGCAGTTACTCGACAGGGTCGAAAGGCTACACCTTC
TRBJ1-5,21,NA,NA,TRBV21-1,CASSKGWGGLRGAGLNQPQHF,TGTGCCAGCAGCAAAGGCTGGGGGGGCTTGCGCGGCGCGGGACTTAATCAGCCCCAGCATTTT
TRBJ1-6,14,NA,TRBD1,TRBV14,CASSFGTVNSPLHF,TGTGCCAGCAGCTTCGGGACAGTTAATTCACCCCTCCACTTT
TRBJ2-5,14,NA,TRBD1,TRBV24-1,CATSDFTGGETQYF,TGTGCCACCAGTGATTTCACAGGGGGGGAGACCCAGTACTTC
TRBJ1-1,13,NA,NA,TRBV7-3,CASSTGLNTEAFF,TGTGCCAGCAGTACAGGTCTAAACACTGAAGCTTTCTTT
TRBJ2-3,14,few,TRBD1,TRBV6-4,CASSEDRATDTQYF,TGTGCCAGCAGTGAAGACAGGGCAACAGATACGCAGTATTTT
TRBJ2-7,16,NA,NA,TRBV15,CATSSDRTASSYEQYF,TGTGCCACCAGCAGCGATAGGACAGCGAGCTCCTACGAGCAGTACTTC
TRBJ2-5,12,NA,NA,TRBV7-2,CASSLSRGTQYF,TGTGCCAGCAGCTTGTCAAGGGGTACCCAGTACTTC
TRBJ2-5,12,NA,NA,TRBV5-4,CASSGKGETQYF,TGTGCCAGCAGCGGAAAGGGGGAGACCCAGTACTTC
TRBJ2-2,14,NA,NA,TRBV2,CASSEIKDKGELFF,TGTGCCAGCAGTGAAATTAAGGACAAAGGGGAGCTGTTTTTT
TRBJ2-3,16,NA,TRBD2,TRBV27,CASSPFSGRALDTQYF,TGTGCCAGCAGTCCCTTTAGCGGGAGGGCCCTAGATACGCAGTATTTT
TRBJ2-3,14,few,NA,TRBV28,CASRRQETTDTQYF,TGTGCCAGCAGACGACAGGAAACCACAGATACGCAGTATTTT
TRBJ1-6,14,NA,NA,TRBV4-3,CASSQDIHNSPLHF,TGCGCCAGCAGCCAAGACATTCATAATTCACCCCTCCACTTT
TRBJ2-7,14,NA,TRBD1,TRBV10-3,CAISPRDRENEQYF,TGTGCCATCAGCCCCCGGGACAGGGAAAACGAGCAGTACTTC
TRBJ1-5,14,NA,TRBD1,TRBV27,CASSPRTGYQPQHF,TGTGCCAGCAGTCCAAGGACAGGGTATCAGCCCCAGCATTTT
TRBJ1-2,14,NA,NA,TRBV5-4,CASSPLGAGYGYTF,TGTGCCAGCAGTCCTTTGGGGGCGGGCTATGGCTACACCTTC
TRBJ1-2,16,NA,TRBD1,TRBV28,CASSLPGGLTNYGYTF,TGTGCCAGCAGTTTACCAGGGGGCCTAACTAACTATGGCTACACCTTC
TRBJ2-3,19,NA,TRBD1,TRBV18,CASSPQSIRQGSVGDTQYF,TGTGCCAGCTCACCGCAATCCATTAGACAGGGAAGCGTAGGAGATACGCAGTATTTT
TRBJ2-1,14,once,TRBD1,TRBV27,CASSNRQGSYEQFF,TGTGCCAGCAGTAACCGACAGGGTTCGTATGAGCAGTTCTTC
TRBJ2-1,14,NA,TRBD1,TRBV6-4,CASRGDRGQREQFF,TGTGCCAGCAGGGGGGACAGGGGGCAGCGTGAGCAGTTCTTC
TRBJ1-3,16,NA,TRBD1,TRBV11-1,CASSHGRDRGFGTIYF,TGTGCCAGCAGCCACGGCCGGGACAGGGGATTCGGGACCATATATTTT
TRBJ2-7,15,NA,TRBD2,TRBV7-8,CASSARAGGDYEQYF,TGTGCCAGCAGCGCAAGAGCGGGAGGCGACTACGAGCAGTACTTC
TRBJ2-7,16,NA,TRBD2,TRBV4-3,CASSQDRAGGSYEQYF,TGCGCCAGCAGCCAAGATCGGGCGGGGGGCTCCTACGAGCAGTACTTC
TRBJ2-7,15,NA,TRBD2,TRBV4-3,CASSQDRLAAYEQYF,TGCGCCAGCAGCCAAGATAGACTAGCCGCCTACGAGCAGTACTTC
TRBJ2-6,18,NA,TRBD1,TRBV28,CASSSAGTGVPGANVLTF,TGTGCCAGCAGTTCCGCCGGGACAGGGGTCCCCGGGGCCAACGTCCTGACTTTC
TRBJ2-7,11,NA,NA,TRBV28,CASSLTNEQYF,TGTGCCAGCAGTTTGACTAACGAGCAGTACTTC
TRBJ2-5,13,NA,TRBD2,TRBV7-2,CASSLAGGETQYF,TGTGCCAGCAGCTTAGCCGGGGGGGAGACCCAGTACTTC
TRBJ2-1,14,NA,NA,TRBV27,CASSPSSSYNEQFF,TGTGCCAGCAGTCCCTCGTCCTCCTACAATGAGCAGTTCTTC
TRBJ1-2,16,NA,TRBD1,TRBV5-6,CANSADRGQTGYGYTF,TGTGCCAACAGCGCAGACCGGGGACAGACCGGTTATGGCTACACCTTC
TRBJ1-2,11,NA,TRBD1,TRBV10-3,CASGQGYGYTF,TGTGCCTCCGGACAGGGCTATGGCTACACCTTC
TRBJ1-5,15,NA,TRBD1,TRBV28,CASSSQGSGNQPQHF,TGTGCCAGCAGTTCACAGGGGAGTGGCAATCAGCCCCAGCATTTT
TRBJ2-5,14,medium-sized,NA,TRBV6-5,CASRGLGVIETQYF,TGTGCCAGCAGGGGACTCGGGGTAATTGAGACCCAGTACTTC
TRBJ1-5,13,NA,NA,TRBV27,CASSYYSNQPQHF,TGTGCCAGCAGTTATTATAGCAATCAGCCCCAGCATTTT
TRBJ1-3,15,once,NA,TRBV5-1,CASSLGDDSGNTIYF,TGCGCCAGCAGCTTAGGGGATGACTCTGGAAACACCATATATTTT
TRBJ2-1,15,NA,TRBD2,TRBV6-4,CASSDGTSGYNEQFF,TGTGCCAGCAGTGATGGGACTAGCGGCTACAATGAGCAGTTCTTC
TRBJ1-2,14,NA,NA,TRBV4-1,CASSQVWGGDGYTF,TGCGCCAGCAGCCAAGTGTGGGGGGGCGATGGCTACACCTTC
TRBJ2-2,15,once,TRBD1,TRBV7-7,CASSLTGTGTGELFF,TGTGCCAGCAGCCTTACCGGGACAGGGACCGGGGAGCTGTTTTTT
TRBJ2-2,16,NA,NA,TRBV24-1,CATSDPGTSTTGELFF,TGTGCCACCAGTGACCCCGGGACTTCCACCACCGGGGAGCTGTTTTTT
TRBJ1-1,12,NA,NA,TRBV6-6,CASRTGNTEAFF,TGTGCCAGCAGAACAGGGAACACTGAAGCTTTCTTT
TRBJ2-1,15,NA,TRBD1,TRBV19,CASSFIDRGDIKQFF,TGTGCCAGTAGTTTCATTGACAGGGGAGATATTAAGCAGTTCTTC
TRBJ2-1,15,few,NA,TRBV4-1,CASKVREEYGDEQFF,TGCGCCAGCAAGGTCAGGGAGGAGTATGGCGATGAGCAGTTCTTC
TRBJ2-7,12,NA,NA,TRBV6-5,CASTGLNYEQYF,TGTGCCAGCACCGGACTGAACTACGAGCAGTACTTC
TRBJ1-1,13,few,NA,TRBV6-5,CASSSTMNTEAFF,TGTGCCAGCAGTTCCACTATGAACACTGAAGCTTTCTTT
TRBJ1-4,16,NA,NA,TRBV19,CASSIFFGVTNEKLFF,TGTGCCAGTAGTATATTTTTCGGGGTTACTAATGAAAAACTGTTTTTT